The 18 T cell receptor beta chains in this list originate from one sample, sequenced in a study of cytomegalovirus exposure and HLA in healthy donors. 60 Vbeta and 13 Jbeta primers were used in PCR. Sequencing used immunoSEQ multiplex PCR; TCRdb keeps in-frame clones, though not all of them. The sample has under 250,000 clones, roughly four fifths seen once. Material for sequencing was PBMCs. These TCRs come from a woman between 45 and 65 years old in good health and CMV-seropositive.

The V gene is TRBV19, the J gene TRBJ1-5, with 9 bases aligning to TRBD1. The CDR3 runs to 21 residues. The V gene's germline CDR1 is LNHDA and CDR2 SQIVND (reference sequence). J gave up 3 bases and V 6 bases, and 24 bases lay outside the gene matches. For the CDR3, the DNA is TGTGCCAGTAGACCCCCCTTCCCGGACCTCCTCGACAGGGGGGCCAATCAGCCCCAGCATTTT. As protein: CASRPPFPDLLDRGANQPQHF.

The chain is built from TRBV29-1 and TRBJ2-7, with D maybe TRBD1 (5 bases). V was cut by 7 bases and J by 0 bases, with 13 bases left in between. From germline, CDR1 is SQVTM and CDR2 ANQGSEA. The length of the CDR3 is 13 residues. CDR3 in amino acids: CSASLRGSYEQYF. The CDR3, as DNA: TGCAGCGCCTCCCTTAGGGGCTCCTACGAGCAGTACTTC.

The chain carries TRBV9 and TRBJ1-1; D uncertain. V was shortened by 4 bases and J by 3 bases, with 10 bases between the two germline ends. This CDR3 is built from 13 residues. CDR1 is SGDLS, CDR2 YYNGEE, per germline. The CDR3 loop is CASSRLGYTEAFF. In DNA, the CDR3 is TGTGCCAGCAGCCGACTAGGGTACACTGAAGCTTTCTTT.

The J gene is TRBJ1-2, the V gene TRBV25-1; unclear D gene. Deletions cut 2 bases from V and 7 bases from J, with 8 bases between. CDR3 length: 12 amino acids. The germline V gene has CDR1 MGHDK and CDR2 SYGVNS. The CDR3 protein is CASSEGGGGYTF. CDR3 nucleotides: TGTGCCAGCAGTGAAGGCGGAGGTGGCTACACCTTC.

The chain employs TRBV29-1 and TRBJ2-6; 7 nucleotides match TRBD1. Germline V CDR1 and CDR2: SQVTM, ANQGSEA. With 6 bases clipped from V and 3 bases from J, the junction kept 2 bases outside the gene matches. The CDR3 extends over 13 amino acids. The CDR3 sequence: CSVDRVGANVLTF. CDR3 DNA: TGCAGCGTAGACAGGGTTGGGGCCAACGTCCTGACTTTC.

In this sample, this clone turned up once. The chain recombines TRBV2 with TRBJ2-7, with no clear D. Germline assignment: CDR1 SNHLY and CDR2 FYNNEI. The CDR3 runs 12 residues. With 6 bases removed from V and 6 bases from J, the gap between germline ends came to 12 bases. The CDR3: CASREYRFEQYF. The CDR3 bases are TGTGCCAGCAGGGAATATCGGTTCGAGCAGTACTTC.

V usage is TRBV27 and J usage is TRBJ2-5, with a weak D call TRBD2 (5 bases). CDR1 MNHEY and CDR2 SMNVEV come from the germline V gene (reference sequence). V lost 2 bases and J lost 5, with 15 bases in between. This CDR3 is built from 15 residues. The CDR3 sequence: CASSLLADLGETQYF. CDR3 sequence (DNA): TGTGCCAGCAGTTTACTAGCCGACCTAGGGGAGACCCAGTACTTC.

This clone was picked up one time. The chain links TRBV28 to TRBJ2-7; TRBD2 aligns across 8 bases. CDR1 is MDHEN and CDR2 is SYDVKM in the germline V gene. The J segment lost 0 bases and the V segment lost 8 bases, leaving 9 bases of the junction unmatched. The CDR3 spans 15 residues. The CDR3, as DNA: TGTGCCAGCCGTGGAGCGGGGGTGAGCTCCTACGAGCAGTACTTC. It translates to CASRGAGVSSYEQYF.

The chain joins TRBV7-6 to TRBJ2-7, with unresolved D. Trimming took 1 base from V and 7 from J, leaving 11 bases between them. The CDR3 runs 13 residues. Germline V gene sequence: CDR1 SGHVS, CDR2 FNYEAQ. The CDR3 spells CASSLVARDEQYF. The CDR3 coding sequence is TGTGCCAGCAGCTTAGTTGCGAGAGATGAGCAGTACTTC.

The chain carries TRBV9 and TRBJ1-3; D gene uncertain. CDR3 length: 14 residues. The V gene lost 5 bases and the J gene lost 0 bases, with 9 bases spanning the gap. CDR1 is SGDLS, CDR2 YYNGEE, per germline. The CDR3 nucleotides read TGTGCCAGCAGTACAGAAGACTCTGGAAACACCATATATTTT. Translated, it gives CASSTEDSGNTIYF.

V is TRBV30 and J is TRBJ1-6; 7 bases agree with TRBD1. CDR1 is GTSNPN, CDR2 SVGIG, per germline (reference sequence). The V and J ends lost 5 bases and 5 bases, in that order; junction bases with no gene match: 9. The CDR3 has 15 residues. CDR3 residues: CAWAANRGDNSPLHF. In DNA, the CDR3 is TGTGCCTGGGCTGCAAACAGGGGAGATAATTCACCCCTCCACTTT.

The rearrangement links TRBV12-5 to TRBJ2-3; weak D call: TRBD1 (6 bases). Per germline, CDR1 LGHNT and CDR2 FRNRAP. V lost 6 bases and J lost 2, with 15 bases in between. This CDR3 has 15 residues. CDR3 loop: CASGLQGPPTDTQYF. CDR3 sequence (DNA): TGTGCTAGTGGATTACAGGGCCCCCCCACAGATACGCAGTATTTT.

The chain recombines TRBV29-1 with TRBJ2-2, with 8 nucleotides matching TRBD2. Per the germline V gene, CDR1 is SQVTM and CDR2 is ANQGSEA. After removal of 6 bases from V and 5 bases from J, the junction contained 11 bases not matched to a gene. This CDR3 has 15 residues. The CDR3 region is CSVRGGGEGTGELFF. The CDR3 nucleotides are TGCAGCGTCCGGGGGGGTGGGGAAGGGACCGGGGAGCTGTTTTTT.

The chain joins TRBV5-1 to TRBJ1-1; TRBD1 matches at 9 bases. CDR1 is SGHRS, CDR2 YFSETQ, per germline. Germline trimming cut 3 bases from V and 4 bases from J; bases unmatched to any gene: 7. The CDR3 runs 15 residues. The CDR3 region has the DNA TGCGCCAGCAGCTCTGATCCGGACAGGGGCACTGAAGCTTTCTTT. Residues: CASSSDPDRGTEAFF. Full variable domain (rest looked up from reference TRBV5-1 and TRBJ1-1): KAGVTQTPRYLIKTRGQQVTLSCSPISGHRSVSWYQQTPGQGLQFLFEYFSETQRNKGNFPGRFSGRQFSNSRSEMNVSTLELGDSALYLCASSSDPDRGTEAFFGQGTRLTVV.

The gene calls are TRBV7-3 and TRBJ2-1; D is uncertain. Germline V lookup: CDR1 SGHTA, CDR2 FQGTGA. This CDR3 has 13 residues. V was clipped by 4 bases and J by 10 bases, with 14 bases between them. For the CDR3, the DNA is TGTGCCAGCAGCTCCCCCGAATCGAGGGAGCAGTTCTTC. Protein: CASSSPESREQFF. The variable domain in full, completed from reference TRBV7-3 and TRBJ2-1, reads GAGVSQTPSNKVTEKGKYVELRCDPISGHTALYWYRQSLGQGPEFLIYFQGTGAADDSGLPNDRFFAVRPEGSVSTLKIQRTERGDSAVYLCASSSPESREQFFGPGTRLTVL.

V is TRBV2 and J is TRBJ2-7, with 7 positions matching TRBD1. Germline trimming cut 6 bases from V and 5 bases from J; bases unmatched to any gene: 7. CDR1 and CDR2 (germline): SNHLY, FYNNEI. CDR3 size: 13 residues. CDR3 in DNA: TGTGCCAGCAGCGTGAGAGGGGGCCACGAGCAGTACTTC. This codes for CASSVRGGHEQYF.

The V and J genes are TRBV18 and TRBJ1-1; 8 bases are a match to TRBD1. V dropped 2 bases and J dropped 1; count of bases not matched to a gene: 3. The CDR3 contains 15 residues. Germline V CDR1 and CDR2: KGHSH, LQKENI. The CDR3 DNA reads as TGTGCCAGCTCACCATGGGGACAGGAGAACACTGAAGCTTTCTTT. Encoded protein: CASSPWGQENTEAFF.

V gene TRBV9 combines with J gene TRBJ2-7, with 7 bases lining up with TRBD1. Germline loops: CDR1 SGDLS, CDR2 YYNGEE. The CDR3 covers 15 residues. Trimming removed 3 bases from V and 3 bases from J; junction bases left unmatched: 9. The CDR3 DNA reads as TGTGCCAGCAGCGGGGGGACAGTGATCGACTACGAGCAGTACTTC. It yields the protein CASSGGTVIDYEQYF.